The 5 T cell receptor beta chains below come from one sample, sequenced in a study of early T cells in non-severe SARS-CoV-2 infection. TCRdb re-analysed the 5' RACE reads in MiXCR, keeping a single row per CDR3 protein. The sample has 88,000 or so distinct CDR3 sequences, 14% to 15% seen once. Specimen: whole blood. These receptors all come from an adult who was a healthcare worker with PCR-confirmed SARS-CoV-2 infection or an uninfected control (not recorded which).

This clonotype was counted once. The gene calls are TRBV11-2 and TRBJ2-7; D call uncertain. V lost 1 base, J lost 2 bases, and 3 bases lay in between. Germline CDR1 reads SGHAT; CDR2 reads FQNNGV. The CDR3 length is 12 residues. CDR3 nucleotide sequence: TGTGCCAGCAGCTTAGTAACCTACGAGCAGTACTTC. Translated, it gives CASSLVTYEQYF. Combining the CDR3 with reference TRBV11-2 and TRBJ2-7 gives the whole variable domain EAGVAQSPRYKIIEKRQSVAFWCNPISGHATLYWYQQILGQGPKLLIQFQNNGVVDDSQLPKDRFSAERLKGVDSTLKIQPAKLEDSAVYLCASSLVTYEQYFGPGTRLTVT.

This clonotype was recorded a few times. V usage is TRBV20-1 and J usage is TRBJ1-3; 11 bases map to TRBD1. The V segment lost 2 bases and the J segment 0 bases; nucleotides outside the gene matches: 6. From germline, CDR1 is DFQATT and CDR2 SNEGSKA (reference sequence). This CDR3 has 17 amino acids. The CDR3 region is CSARIRDRGISGNTIYF. CDR3 nucleotide sequence: TGCAGTGCTAGAATTAGGGACAGGGGGATCTCTGGAAACACCATATATTTT.

The chain carries TRBV4-1 and TRBJ2-1, with 8 bases fitting TRBD2. Germline CDR1 and CDR2: MGHRA and YSYEKL. V lost 2 bases and J lost 6; bases outside the gene matches: 6. The CDR3 consists of 15 residues. CDR3 protein: CASSQKAGVSNEQFF. DNA for the CDR3: TGCGCCAGCAGCCAAAAAGCGGGAGTAAGCAATGAGCAGTTCTTC.

The chain joins TRBV20-1 to TRBJ1-2; D call uncertain. The CDR3 length is 13 residues. Germline CDR1 DFQATT, CDR2 SNEGSKA (reference sequence). The germline V and J ends were trimmed by 3 bases and 4 bases, with 12 bases remaining between them. The CDR3 coding sequence is TGCAGTGCTAGCTCCCACAGCCCCTATGGCTACACCTTC. It encodes CSASSHSPYGYTF.

This clonotype has just a few counts. This sequence joins TRBV20-1 and TRBJ2-7, with no clear D. Trimming removed 3 bases from V and 1 base from J, with 7 bases in between. The CDR3 spans 12 residues. The germline V gene encodes CDR1 DFQATT and CDR2 SNEGSKA (reference sequence). CDR3 sequence (DNA): TGCAGTGCTAGTCACGAATCCTACGAGCAGTACTTC. Translation: CSASHESYEQYF.